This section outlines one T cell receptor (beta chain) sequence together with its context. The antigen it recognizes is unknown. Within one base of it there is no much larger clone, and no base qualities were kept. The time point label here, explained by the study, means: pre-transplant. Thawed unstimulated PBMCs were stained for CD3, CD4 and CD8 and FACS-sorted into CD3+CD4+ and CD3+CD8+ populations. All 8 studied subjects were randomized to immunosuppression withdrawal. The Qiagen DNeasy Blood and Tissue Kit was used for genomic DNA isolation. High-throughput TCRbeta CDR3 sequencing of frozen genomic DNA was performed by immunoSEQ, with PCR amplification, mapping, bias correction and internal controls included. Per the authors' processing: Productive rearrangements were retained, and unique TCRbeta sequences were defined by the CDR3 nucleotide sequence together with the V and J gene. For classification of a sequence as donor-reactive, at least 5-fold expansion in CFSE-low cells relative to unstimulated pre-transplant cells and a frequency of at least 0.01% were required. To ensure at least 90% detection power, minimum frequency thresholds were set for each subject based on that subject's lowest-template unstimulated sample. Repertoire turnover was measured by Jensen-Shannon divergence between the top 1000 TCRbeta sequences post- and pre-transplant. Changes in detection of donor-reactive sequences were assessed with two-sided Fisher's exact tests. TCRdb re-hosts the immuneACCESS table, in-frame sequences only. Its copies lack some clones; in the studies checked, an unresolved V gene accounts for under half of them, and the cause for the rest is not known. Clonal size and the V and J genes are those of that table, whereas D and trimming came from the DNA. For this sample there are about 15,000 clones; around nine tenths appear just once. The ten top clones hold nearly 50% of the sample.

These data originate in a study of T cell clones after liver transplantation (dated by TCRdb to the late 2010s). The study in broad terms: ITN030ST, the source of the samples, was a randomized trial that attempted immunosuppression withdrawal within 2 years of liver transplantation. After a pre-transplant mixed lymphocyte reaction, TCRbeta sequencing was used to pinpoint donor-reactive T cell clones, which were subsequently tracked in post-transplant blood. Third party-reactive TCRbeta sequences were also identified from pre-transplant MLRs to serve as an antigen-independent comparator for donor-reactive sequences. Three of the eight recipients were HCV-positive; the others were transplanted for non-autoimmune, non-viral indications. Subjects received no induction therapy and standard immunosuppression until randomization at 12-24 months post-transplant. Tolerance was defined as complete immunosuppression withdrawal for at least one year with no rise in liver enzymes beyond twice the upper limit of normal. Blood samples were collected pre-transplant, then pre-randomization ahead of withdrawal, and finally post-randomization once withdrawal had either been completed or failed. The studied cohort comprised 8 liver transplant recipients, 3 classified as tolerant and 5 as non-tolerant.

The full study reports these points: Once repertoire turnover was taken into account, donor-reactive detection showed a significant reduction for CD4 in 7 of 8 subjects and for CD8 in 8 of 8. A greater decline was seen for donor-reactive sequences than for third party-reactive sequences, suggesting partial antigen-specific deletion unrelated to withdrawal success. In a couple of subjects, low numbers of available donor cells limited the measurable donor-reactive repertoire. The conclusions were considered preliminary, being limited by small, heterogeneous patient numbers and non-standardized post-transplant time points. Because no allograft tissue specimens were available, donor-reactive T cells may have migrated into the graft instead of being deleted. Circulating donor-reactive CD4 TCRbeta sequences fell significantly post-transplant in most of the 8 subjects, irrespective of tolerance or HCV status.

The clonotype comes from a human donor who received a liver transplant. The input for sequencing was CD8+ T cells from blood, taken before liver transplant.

The base sequence is TGTGCCATCAGTGGAGAGCAGGAGCTCTCCTACGAGCAGTACTTC. This gives the protein CAISGEQELSYEQYF. The V and J genes are TRBV10-3 and TRBJ2-7; the D segment cannot be called with confidence. The CDR3 runs 15 residues from the cysteine to the phenylalanine. Here the CDR3 DNA is all that survives: 45 bases in frame from base 1. The germline V gene encodes CDR1 ENHRY and CDR2 SYGVKD. The V end loses 4 bases and the J end loses 0 bases, and a stretch of 13 bases separates them.